Here is one T cell receptor beta chain with its context. TCRdb's copy holds only in-frame clones and misses some; the assay was immunoSEQ multiplex PCR. The sample lists about 240,000 clones, roughly four fifths occurring once. The data belong to a study of blood T cell repertoires in COVID-19. V was clipped by 3 bases and J by 4 bases; unmatched bases: 6. The length of the CDR3 is 14 residues. The germline V gene has CDR1 KGHSH and CDR2 LQKENI. Sequenced material: peripheral blood. This TCR was recovered from a woman aged 65 to 85 with acute or convalescent COVID-19. The chain uses TRBV18 and TRBJ2-7, with TRBD1 matching over 7 bases. CDR3 DNA: TGTGCCAGCTCACCGGGACAGACTACTTACGAGCAGTACTTC. It is translated as CASSPGQTTYEQYF.